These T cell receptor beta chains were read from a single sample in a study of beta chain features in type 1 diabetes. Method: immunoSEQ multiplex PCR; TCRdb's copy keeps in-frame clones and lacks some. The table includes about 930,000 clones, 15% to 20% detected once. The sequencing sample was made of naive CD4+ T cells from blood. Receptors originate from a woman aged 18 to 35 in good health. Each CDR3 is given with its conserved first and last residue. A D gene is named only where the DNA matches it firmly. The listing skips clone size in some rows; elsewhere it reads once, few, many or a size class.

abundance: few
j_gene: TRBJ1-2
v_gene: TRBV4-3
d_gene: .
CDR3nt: TGCGCCAGCAGCCAAGTTTTGGGGGATCCACAGGGCTACACCTTC
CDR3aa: CASSQVLGDPQGYTF

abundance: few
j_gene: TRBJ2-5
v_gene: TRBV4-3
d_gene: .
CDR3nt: TGCGCCAGCAGCCAAGAAGTGGCCACAGCCCAAGAGACCCAGTACTTC
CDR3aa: CASSQEVATAQETQYF

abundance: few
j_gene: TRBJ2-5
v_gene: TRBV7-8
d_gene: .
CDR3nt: TGTGCCAGCAGCACACGAATTGACAGGCCTGAAGAGACCCAGTACTTC
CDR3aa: CASSTRIDRPEETQYF

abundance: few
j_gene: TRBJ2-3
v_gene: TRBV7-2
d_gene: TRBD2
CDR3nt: TGTGCCAGCAGCCTCGGGAGGGATACGCAGTATTTT
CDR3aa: CASSLGRDTQYF

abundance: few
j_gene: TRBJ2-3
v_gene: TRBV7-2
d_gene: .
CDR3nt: TGTGCCAGCAGCTTATTCGTGGGGCATACAGATACGCAGTATTTT
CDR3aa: CASSLFVGHTDTQYF

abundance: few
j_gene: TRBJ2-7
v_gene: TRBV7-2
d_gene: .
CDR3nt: TGTGCCAGCAGCTTAGCAGGGGGGTTGAGGGAGCAGTACTTC
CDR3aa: CASSLAGGLREQYF

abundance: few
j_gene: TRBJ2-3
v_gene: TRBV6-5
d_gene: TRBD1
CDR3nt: TGTGCCAGCACCAAAAACAGGGGTACAGATACGCAGTATTTT
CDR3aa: CASTKNRGTDTQYF

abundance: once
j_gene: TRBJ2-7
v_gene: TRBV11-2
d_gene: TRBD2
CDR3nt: TGTGCCAGCAGCTCGGGGACTAGCGGGAGGGTCTACGAGCAGTACTTC
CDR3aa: CASSSGTSGRVYEQYF

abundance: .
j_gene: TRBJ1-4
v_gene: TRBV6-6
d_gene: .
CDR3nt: TGTGCCAGCAGTGGGACTGCAACTAATGAAAAACTGTTTTTT
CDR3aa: CASSGTATNEKLFF

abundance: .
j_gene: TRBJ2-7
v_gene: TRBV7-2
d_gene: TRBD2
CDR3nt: TGTGCCAGCAGCCCAGCAGCGGGAGAGGGCTACGAGCAGTACTTC
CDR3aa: CASSPAAGEGYEQYF

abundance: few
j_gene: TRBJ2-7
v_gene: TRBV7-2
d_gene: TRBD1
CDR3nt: TGTGCCAGCAGCTCCCGGGACAGGGCTTCCTACGAGCAGTACTTC
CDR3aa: CASSSRDRASYEQYF

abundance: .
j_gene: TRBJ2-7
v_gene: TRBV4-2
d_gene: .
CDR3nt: TGTGCCAGCAGCCACGGGGACCACTCCTACGAGCAGTACTTC
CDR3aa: CASSHGDHSYEQYF

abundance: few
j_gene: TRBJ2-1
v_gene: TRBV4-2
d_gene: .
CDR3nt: TGTGCCAGCAGCCTCAGGTTGTCAGATGAGCAGTTCTTC
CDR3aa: CASSLRLSDEQFF

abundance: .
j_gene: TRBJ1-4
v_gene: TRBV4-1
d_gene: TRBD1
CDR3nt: TGCGCCAGCAGCCAGGACAGGGGTTTTCGAAATGAAAAACTGTTTTTT
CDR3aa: CASSQDRGFRNEKLFF

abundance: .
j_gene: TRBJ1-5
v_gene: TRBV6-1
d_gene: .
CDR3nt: TGTGCCAGCAGTGAAGCAGTTGGGGACTTCAATCAGCCCCAGCATTTT
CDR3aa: CASSEAVGDFNQPQHF

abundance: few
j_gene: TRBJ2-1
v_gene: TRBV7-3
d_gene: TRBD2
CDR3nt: TGTGCCAGCAGCAACGTAGCGGGCCGCTCCTACAATGAGCAGTTCTTC
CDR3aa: CASSNVAGRSYNEQFF

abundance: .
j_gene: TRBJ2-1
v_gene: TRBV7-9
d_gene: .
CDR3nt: TGTGCCAGCAGACTTATACCCGGGAGCTCCTACAATGGGCAGTTCTTC
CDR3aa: CASRLIPGSSYNGQFF

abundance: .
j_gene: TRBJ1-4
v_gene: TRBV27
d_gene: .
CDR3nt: TGTGCCAGCAGTAAGGGAATTGCAACTAATGAAAAACTGTTTTTT
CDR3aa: CASSKGIATNEKLFF

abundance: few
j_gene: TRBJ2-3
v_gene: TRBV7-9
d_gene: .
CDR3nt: TGTGCCAGCAGCCCGTGGACCTACGGCACAGATACGCAGTATTTT
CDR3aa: CASSPWTYGTDTQYF

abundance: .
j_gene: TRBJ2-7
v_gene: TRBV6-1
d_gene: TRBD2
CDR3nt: TGTGCCAGCAGTTCCCCGACTAGCGCCTACGAGCAGTACTTC
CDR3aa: CASSSPTSAYEQYF

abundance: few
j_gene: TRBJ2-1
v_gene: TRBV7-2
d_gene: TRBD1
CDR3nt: TGTGCCAGCAGCTTAGCTGGGACAGGGTCATACAATGAGCAGTTCTTC
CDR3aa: CASSLAGTGSYNEQFF

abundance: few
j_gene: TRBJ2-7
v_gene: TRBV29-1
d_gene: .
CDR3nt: TGCAGCGTCCCGATGAGAGGGTATGGTCCCTACGAGCAGTACTTC
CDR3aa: CSVPMRGYGPYEQYF

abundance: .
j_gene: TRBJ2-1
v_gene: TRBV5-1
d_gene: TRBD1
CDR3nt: TGCGCCAGCAGCTTCCCAGGGGGCCGTTACAATGAGCAGTTCTTC
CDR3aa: CASSFPGGRYNEQFF

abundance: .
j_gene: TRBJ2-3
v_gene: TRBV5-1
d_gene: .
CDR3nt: TGCGCCAGCAGCTTGGAAGGAGTGAGGCGGGATACGCAGTATTTT
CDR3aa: CASSLEGVRRDTQYF

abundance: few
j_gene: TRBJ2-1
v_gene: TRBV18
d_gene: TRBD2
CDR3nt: TGTGCCAGCTCACCACGTGGACTAGCGGGCCTTCAGCAGTTCTTC
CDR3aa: CASSPRGLAGLQQFF

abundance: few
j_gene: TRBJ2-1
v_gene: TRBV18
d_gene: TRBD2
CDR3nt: TGTGCCAGCTCACCATTGACTAGCGGGACCGCAAAGGGCAATGAGCAGTTCTTC
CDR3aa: CASSPLTSGTAKGNEQFF

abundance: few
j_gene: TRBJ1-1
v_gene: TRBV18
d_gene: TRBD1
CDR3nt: TGTGCCAGCTCTCAAGGGACAGGGGGCGTCACTGAAGCTTTCTTT
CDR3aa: CASSQGTGGVTEAFF

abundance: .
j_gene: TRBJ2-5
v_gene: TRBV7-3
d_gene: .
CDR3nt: TGTGCCAGCAGCTTAAACGGCTCGCCCCCACAAGAGACCCAGTACTTC
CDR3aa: CASSLNGSPPQETQYF

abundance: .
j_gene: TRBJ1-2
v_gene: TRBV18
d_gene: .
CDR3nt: TGTGCCAGCTCAATAAACAGTCAGCAAGGCTACACCTTC
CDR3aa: CASSINSQQGYTF

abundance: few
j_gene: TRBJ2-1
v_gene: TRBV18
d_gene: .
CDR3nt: TGTGCCAGCTCACCGCCTTCGGCTGCGGGTGGGAATGAGCAGTTCTTC
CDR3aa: CASSPPSAAGGNEQFF

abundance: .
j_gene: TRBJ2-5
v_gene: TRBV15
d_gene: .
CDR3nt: TGTGCCACCAGCAGAGGAGCAGGGTTAGACCAAGAGACCCAGTACTTC
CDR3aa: CATSRGAGLDQETQYF

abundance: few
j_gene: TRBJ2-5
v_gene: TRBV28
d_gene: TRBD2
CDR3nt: TGTGCCAGCAGTTCCGGACTAGCGGGAGGGGCGATTTTGGAGACCCAGTACTTC
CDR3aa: CASSSGLAGGAILETQYF

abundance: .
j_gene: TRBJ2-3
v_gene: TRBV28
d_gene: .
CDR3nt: TGTGCCAGCAGTTCGTCTCGGGGGAGTTATTCCGATACGCAGTATTTT
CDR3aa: CASSSSRGSYSDTQYF

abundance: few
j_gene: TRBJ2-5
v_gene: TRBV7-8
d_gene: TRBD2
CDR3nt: TGTGCCAGCAGTTTACTAGCGGGAGTGGAGACCCAGTACTTC
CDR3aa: CASSLLAGVETQYF

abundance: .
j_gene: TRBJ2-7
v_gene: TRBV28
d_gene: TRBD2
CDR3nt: TGTGCCAGCAGTAAGGGACTAGTCTCCTACGAGCAGTACTTC
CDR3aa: CASSKGLVSYEQYF

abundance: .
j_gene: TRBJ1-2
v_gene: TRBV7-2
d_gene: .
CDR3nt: TGTGCCAGCCGAGTCGGCTCTAACTATGGCTACACCTTC
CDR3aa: CASRVGSNYGYTF

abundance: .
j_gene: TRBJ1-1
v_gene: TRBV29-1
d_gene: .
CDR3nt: TGCAGCGTTCGATGGAGCAGGGACACTGAAGCTTTCTTT
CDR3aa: CSVRWSRDTEAFF

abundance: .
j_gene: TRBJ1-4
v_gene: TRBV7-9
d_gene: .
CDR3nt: TGTGCCAGCAGCTTATCTGGGGTAGATGAAAAACTGTTTTTT
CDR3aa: CASSLSGVDEKLFF

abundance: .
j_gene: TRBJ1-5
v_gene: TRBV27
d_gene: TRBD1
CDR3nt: TGTGCCAGCAGTCGGACAGGAAGGCAGCCCCAGCATTTT
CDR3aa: CASSRTGRQPQHF

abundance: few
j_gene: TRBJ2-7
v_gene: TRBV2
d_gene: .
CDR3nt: TGTGCCAGCAGAAATCAGCCAGGGTTTCGAGTGGGAGAGCAGTACTTC
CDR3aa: CASRNQPGFRVGEQYF

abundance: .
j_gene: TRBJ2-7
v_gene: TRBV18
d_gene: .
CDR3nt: TGTGCCAGCTCACCACGGGCAGGGGATTATTACGAGCAGTACTTC
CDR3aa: CASSPRAGDYYEQYF

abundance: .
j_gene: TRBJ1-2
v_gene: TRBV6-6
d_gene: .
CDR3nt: TGTGCCAGCAGTCGACAGGAAGCTAACTATGGCTACACCTTC
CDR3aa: CASSRQEANYGYTF

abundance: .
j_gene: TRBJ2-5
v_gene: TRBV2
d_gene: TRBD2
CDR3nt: TGTGCCAGCAGTGTATCTAGGGCTAGCGGGAGTGGGACCCAGTACTTC
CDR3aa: CASSVSRASGSGTQYF

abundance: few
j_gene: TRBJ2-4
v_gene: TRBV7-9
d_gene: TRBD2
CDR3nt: TGTGCCAGCAGACCAACTAGCGGGAGGAGGTCCAAAAACATTCAGTACTTC
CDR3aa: CASRPTSGRRSKNIQYF